The source of this T cell receptor beta chain is a study of CD8+ T cells in alopecia areata. Trimming removed 7 bases from V and 4 bases from J, with 8 bases in between. This CDR3 contains 13 residues. CDR1 LNHDA and CDR2 SQIVND come from the germline V gene (reference sequence). Treatment in this sample: oral pan-JAK inhibitor, 5-10 mg twice daily. RNA, once extracted, was reverse transcribed into cDNA for use as the sequencing template. Clones were sequenced by immunoSEQ multiplex PCR, and TCRdb holds only the in-frame ones, with some missing. The table shows around 180,000 clones, with around three fifths occurring only once.

This sequence joins TRBV19 and TRBJ2-6; D unresolved. The receptor was isolated from a human donor with alopecia areata. Material: CD4+ T cells sorted from blood, obtained at week 24, from a patient treated with tofacitinib. DNA of the CDR3: TGTGCCAGTACAGCCGCAGGGGCCAACGTCCTGACTTTC. It encodes CASTAAGANVLTF.